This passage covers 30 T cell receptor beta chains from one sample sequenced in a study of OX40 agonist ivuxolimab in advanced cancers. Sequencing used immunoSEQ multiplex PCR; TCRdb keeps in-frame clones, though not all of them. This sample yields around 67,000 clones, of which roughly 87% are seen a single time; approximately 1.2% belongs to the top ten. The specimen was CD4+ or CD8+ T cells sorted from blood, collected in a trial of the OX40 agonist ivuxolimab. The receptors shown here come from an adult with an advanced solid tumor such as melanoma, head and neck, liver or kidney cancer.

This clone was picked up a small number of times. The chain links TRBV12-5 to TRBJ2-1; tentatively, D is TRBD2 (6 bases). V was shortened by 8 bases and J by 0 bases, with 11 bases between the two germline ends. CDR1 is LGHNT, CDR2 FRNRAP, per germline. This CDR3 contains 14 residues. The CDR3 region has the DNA TGTGCTAGTCTAACTAGCAACTCCTACAATGAGCAGTTCTTC. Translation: CASLTSNSYNEQFF.

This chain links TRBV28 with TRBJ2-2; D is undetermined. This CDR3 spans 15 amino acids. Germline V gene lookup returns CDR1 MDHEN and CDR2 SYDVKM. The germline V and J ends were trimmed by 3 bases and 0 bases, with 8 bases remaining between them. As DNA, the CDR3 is TGTGCCAGCAGTTTGCCACTTTCGAACACCGGGGAGCTGTTTTTT. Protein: CASSLPLSNTGELFF.

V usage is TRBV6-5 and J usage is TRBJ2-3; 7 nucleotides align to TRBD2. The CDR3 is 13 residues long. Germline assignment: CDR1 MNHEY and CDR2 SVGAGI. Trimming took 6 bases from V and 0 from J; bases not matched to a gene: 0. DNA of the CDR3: TGTGCCAGCAGACTAGCGAGCACAGATACGCAGTATTTT. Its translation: CASRLASTDTQYF.

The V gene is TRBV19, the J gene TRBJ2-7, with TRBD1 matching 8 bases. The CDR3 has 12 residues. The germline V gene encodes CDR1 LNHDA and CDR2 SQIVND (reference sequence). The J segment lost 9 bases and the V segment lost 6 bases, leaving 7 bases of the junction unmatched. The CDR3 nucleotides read TGTGCCAGTAGGGACGACAGGGGCGGGCAGTACTTC. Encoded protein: CASRDDRGGQYF.

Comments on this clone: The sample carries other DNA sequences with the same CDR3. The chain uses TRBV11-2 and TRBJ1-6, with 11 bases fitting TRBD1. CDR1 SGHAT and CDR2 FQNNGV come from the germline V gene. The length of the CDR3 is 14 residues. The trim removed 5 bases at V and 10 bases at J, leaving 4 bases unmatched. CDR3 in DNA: TGTGCCAGCAGCCGCGGGACAGGGGGATCACCCCTCCACTTT. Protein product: CASSRGTGGSPLHF. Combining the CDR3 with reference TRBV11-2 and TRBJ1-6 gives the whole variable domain EAGVAQSPRYKIIEKRQSVAFWCNPISGHATLYWYQQILGQGPKLLIQFQNNGVVDDSQLPKDRFSAERLKGVDSTLKIQPAKLEDSAVYLCASSRGTGGSPLHFGNGTRLTVT.

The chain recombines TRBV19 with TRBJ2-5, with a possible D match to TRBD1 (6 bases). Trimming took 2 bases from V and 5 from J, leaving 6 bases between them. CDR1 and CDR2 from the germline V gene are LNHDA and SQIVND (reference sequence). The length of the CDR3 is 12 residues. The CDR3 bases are TGTGCCAGTAGTATACAGGGGGAGACCCAGTACTTC. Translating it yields CASSIQGETQYF.

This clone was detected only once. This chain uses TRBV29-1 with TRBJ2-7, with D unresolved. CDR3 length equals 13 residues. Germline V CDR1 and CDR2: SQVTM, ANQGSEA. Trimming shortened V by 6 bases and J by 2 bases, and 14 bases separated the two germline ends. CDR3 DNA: TGCAGCGTCCTGCTGGGCGGTGCCTACGAGCAGTACTTC. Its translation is CSVLLGGAYEQYF.

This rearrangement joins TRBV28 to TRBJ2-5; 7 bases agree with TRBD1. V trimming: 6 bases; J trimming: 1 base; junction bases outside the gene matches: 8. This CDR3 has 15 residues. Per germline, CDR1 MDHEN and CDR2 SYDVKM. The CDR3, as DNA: TGTGCCAGCAGGACCACGGGACAGCGCCAAGAGACCCAGTACTTC. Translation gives CASRTTGQRQETQYF.

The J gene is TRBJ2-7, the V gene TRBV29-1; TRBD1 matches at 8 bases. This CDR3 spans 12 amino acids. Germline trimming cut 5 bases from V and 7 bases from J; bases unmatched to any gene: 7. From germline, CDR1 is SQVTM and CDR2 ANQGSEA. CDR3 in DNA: TGCAGCGTTTACTCAGGGGGCGGTGAGCAGTACTTC. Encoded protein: CSVYSGGGEQYF.

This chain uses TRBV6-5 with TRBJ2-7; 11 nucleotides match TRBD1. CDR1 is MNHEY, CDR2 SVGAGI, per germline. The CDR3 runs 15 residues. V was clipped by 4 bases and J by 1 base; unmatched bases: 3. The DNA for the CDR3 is TGTGCCAGCAGTTGGGGACAGGGGGAGTCCTACGAGCAGTACTTC. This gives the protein CASSWGQGESYEQYF.

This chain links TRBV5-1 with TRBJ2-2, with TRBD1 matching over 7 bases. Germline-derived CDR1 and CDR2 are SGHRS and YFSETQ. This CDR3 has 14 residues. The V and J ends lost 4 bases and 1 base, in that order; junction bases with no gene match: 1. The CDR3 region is CASSRDRNTGELFF. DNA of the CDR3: TGCGCCAGCAGCAGGGACAGGAACACCGGGGAGCTGTTTTTT.

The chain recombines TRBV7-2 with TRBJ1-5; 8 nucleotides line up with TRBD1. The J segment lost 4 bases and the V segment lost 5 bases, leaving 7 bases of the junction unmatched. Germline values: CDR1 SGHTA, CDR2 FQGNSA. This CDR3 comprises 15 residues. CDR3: CASSRETGANQPQHF. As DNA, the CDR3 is TGTGCCAGCAGCCGGGAGACAGGGGCTAATCAGCCCCAGCATTTT.

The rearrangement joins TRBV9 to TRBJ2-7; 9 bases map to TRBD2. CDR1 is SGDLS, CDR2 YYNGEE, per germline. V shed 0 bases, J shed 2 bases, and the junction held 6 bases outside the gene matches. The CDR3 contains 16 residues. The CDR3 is CASSVGLAGATYEQYF. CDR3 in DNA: TGTGCCAGCAGCGTAGGATTAGCGGGAGCGACCTACGAGCAGTACTTC.

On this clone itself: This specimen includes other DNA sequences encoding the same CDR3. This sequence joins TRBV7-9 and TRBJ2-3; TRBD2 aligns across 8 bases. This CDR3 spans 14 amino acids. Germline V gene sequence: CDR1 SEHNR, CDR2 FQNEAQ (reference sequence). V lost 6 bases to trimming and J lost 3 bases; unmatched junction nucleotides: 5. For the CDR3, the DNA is TGTGCCAGCAGTCGTAGCGGGAATACAGATACGCAGTATTTT. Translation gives CASSRSGNTDTQYF. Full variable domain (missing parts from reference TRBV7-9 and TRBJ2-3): DTGVSQNPRHKITKRGQNVTFRCDPISEHNRLYWYRQTLGQGPEFLTYFQNEAQLEKSRLLSDRFSAERPKGSFSTLEIQRTEQGDSAMYLCASSRSGNTDTQYFGPGTRLTVL.

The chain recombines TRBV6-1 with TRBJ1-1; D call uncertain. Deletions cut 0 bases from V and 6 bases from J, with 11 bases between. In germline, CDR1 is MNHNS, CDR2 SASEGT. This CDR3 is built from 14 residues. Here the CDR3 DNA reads TGTGCCAGCAGTGAAGCACGATCGGCACCTGAAGCTTTCTTT. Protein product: CASSEARSAPEAFF.

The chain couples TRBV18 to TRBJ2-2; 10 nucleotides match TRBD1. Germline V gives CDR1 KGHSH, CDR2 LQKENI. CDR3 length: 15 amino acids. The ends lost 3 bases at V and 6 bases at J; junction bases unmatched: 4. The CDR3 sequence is CASSPRDRGAGELFF. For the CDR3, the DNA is TGTGCCAGCTCACCGAGGGACAGGGGTGCCGGGGAGCTGTTTTTT.

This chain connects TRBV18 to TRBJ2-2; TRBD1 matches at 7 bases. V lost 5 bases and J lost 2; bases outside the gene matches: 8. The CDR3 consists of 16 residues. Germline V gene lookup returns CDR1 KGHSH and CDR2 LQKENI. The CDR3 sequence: CASSGTGTANTGELFF. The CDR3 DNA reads TGTGCCAGCTCAGGCACCGGGACAGCTAACACCGGGGAGCTGTTTTTT.

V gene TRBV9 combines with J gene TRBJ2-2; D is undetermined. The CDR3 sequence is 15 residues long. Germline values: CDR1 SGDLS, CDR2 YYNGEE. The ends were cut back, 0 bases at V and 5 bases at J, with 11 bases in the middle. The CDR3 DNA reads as TGTGCCAGCAGCGTAGCTACGAGTAGAACCGGGGAGCTGTTTTTT. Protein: CASSVATSRTGELFF.

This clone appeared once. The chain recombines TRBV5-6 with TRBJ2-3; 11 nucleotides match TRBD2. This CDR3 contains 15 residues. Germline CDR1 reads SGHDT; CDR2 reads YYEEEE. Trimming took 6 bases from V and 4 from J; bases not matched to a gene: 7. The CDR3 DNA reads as TGTGCCAGCACCCTGCTAGCGGGAGGTTCAGATACGCAGTATTTT. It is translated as CASTLLAGGSDTQYF.

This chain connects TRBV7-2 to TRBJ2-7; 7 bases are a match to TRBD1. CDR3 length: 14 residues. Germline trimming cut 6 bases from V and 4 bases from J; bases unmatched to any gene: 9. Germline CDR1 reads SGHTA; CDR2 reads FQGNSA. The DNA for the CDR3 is TGTGCCAGCAGGTTTCCGGGACAGAGTTACGAGCAGTACTTC. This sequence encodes CASRFPGQSYEQYF.

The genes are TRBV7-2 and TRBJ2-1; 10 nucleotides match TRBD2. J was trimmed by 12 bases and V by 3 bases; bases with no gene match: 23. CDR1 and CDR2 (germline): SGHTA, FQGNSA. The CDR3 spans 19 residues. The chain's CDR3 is CASSFFRSGRAPGSVRQFF. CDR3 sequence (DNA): TGTGCCAGCAGCTTTTTTCGGAGCGGGAGGGCCCCGGGTTCCGTGAGGCAGTTCTTC.

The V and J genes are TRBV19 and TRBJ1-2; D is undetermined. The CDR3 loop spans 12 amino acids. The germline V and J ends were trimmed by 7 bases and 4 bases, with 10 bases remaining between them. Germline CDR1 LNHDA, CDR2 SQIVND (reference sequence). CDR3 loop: CASMGSGYGYTF. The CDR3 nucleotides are TGTGCCAGTATGGGGTCGGGCTATGGCTACACCTTC.

This CDR3 reads CASSRPGHHNEQFF. The CDR3 DNA reads TGTGCCAGCAGCCGGCCGGGACACCACAATGAGCAGTTCTTC. The chain carries TRBV7-6 and TRBJ2-1, with D perhaps TRBD1 (6 bases). The germline V and J ends were trimmed by 5 bases and 5 bases, with 13 bases remaining between them. Germline CDR1 and CDR2: SGHVS and FNYEAQ. The CDR3 is 14 amino acids.

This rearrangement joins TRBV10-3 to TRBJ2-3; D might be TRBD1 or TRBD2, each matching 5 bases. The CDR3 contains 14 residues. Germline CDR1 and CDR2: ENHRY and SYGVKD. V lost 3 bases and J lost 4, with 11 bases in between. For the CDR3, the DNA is TGTGCCATCAGTGATGGGGTGGGGGCAGATACGCAGTATTTT. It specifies CAISDGVGADTQYF.

This CDR3 is CASRDLAEYNEQFF. CDR3 sequence (DNA): TGTGCCAGCAGGGATCTAGCGGAGTACAATGAGCAGTTCTTC. V gene TRBV2 combines with J gene TRBJ2-1; 7 nucleotides align to TRBD2. The CDR3 consists of 14 residues. Trimming cost V 6 bases and J 4 bases; bases outside gene matches: 6. Germline CDR1 is SNHLY and CDR2 is FYNNEI.

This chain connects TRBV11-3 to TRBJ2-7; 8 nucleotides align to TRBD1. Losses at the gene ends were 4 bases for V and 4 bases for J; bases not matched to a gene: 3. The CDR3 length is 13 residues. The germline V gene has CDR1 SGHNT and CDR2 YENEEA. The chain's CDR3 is CASSSRQGYEQYF. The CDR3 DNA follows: TGTGCCAGCAGCTCCAGACAGGGGTACGAGCAGTACTTC. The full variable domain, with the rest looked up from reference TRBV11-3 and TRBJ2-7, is EAGVVQSPRYKIIEKKQPVAFWCNPISGHNTLYWYLQNLGQGPELLIRYENEEAVDDSQLPKDRFSAERLKGVDSTLKIQPAELGDSAVYLCASSSRQGYEQYFGPGTRLTVT.

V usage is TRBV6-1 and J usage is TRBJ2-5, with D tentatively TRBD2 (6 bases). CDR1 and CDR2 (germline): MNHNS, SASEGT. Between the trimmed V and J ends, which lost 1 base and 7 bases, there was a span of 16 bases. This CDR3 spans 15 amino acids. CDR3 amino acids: CASSEVGLVGGTQYF. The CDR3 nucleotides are TGTGCCAGCAGTGAAGTTGGGCTAGTCGGGGGGACCCAGTACTTC.

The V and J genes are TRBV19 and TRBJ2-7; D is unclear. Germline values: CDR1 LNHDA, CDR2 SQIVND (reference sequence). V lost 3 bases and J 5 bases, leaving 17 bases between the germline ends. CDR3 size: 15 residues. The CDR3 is CASSILVSSSNEQYF. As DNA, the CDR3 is TGTGCCAGTAGTATTTTAGTGTCGTCCTCGAACGAGCAGTACTTC.

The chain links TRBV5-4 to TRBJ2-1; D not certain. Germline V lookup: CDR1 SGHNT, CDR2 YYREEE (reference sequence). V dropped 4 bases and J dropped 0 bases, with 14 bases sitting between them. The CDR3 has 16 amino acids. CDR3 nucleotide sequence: TGTGCCAGCAGCCCGCCGAGACAAAGCTCCTACAATGAGCAGTTCTTC. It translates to CASSPPRQSSYNEQFF.

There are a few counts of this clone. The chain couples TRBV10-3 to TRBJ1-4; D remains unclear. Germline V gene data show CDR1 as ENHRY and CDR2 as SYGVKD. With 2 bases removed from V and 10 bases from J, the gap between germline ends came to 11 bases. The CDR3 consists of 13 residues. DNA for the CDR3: TGTGCCATCAGTGAGAGGGTGGATGTAAAACTGTTTTTT. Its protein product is CAISERVDVKLFF.